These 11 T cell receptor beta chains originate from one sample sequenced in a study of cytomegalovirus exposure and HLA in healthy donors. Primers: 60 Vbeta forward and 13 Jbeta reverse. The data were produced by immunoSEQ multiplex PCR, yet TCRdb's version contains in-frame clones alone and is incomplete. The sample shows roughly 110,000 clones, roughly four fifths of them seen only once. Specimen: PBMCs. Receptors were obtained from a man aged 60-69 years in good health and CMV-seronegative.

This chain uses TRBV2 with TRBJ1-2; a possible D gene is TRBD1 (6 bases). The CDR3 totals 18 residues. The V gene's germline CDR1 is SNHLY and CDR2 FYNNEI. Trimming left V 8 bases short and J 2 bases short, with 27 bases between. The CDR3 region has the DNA TGTGCCAGCCTAGAGTATATTCACAGGGTAGATCTCAACTATGGCTACACCTTC. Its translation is CASLEYIHRVDLNYGYTF.

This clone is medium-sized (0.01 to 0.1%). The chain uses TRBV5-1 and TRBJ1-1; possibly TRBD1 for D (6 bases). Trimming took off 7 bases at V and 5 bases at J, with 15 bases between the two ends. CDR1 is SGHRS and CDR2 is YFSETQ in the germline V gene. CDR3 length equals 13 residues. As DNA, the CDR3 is TGCGCCAGCGCCTGGGGGGGCGGAACTGAAGCTTTCTTT. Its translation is CASAWGGGTEAFF.

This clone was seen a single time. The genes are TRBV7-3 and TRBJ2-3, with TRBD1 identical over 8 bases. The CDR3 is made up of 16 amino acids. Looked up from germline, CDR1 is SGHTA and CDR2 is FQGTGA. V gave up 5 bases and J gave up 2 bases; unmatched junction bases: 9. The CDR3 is CASSGVGDRFTDTQYF. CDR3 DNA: TGTGCCAGCAGCGGGGTGGGGGACAGGTTCACAGATACGCAGTATTTT.

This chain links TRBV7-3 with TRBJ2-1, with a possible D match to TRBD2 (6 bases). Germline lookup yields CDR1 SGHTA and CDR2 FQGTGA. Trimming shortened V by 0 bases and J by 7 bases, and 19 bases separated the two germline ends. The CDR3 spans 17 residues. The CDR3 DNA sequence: TGTGCCAGCAGCTTAACGGGGATAGTCCGGGGGACTAATGAGCAGTTCTTC. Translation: CASSLTGIVRGTNEQFF.

The CDR3 region is CASSFTTGENTGELFF. The CDR3 DNA is TGCGCCAGCAGCTTTACGACAGGCGAGAACACCGGGGAGCTGTTTTTT. The V and J genes are TRBV5-1 and TRBJ2-2; weak D call: TRBD1 (6 bases). V was clipped by 2 bases and J by 1 base, with 12 bases between them. The germline gives CDR1 SGHRS, CDR2 YFSETQ. The CDR3 runs 16 residues.

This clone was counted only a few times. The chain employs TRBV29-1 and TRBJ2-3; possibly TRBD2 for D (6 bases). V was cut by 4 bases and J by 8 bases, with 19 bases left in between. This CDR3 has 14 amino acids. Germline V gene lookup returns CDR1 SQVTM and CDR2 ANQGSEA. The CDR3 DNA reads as TGCAGCGTTGGAGTTCAGCGTTCCGGGGGTACGCAGTATTTT. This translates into CSVGVQRSGGTQYF.

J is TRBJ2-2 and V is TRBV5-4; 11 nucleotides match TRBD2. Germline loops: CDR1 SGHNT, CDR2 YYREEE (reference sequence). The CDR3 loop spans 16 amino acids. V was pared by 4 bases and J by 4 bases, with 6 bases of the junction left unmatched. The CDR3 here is CASSPTSGAATGELFF. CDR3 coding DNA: TGTGCCAGCAGCCCGACTAGCGGGGCGGCCACCGGGGAGCTGTTTTTT.

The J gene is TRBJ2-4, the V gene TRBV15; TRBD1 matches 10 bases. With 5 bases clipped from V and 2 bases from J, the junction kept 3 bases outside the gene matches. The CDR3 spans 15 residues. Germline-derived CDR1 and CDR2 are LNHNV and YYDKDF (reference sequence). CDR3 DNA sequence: TGTGCCACCAGCGGGGACAGGGGAACCAAAAACATTCAGTACTTC. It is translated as CATSGDRGTKNIQYF.

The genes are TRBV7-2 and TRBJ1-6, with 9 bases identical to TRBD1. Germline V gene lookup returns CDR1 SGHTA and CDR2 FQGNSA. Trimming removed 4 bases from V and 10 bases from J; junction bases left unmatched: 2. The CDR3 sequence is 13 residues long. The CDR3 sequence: CASSSGQGSPLHF. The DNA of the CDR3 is TGTGCCAGCAGCTCAGGACAGGGGTCACCCCTCCACTTT.

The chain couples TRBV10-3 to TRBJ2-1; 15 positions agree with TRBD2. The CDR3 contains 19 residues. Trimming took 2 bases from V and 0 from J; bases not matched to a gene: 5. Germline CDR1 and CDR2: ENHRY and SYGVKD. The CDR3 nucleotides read TGTGCCATCAGTGAGCCCGGGACTAGCGGGGGGAGCTCCTACAATGAGCAGTTCTTC. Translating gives CAISEPGTSGGSSYNEQFF.

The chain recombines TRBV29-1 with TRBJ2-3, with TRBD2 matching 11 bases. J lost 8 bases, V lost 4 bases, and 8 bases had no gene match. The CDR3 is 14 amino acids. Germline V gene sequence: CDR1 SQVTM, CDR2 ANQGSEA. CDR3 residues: CSVAPLAGGGTQYF. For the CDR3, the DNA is TGCAGCGTTGCCCCCCTAGCGGGGGGAGGTACGCAGTATTTT.